This T cell receptor (beta chain) was identified in a study of tumor-infiltrating lymphocytes in localized non-small cell lung cancer. In the case of this clone: Its antigen remains unknown.

Study-level results: IM1 and IM2 tumors showed no difference in T-cell fraction.

Some clones are missing from TCRdb's copy, which holds only in-frame ones; the method was immunoSEQ multiplex PCR. Among about 3,400 clones listed, approximately 85% were seen once. CDR3 length: 15 residues. CDR1 is SQVTM, CDR2 ANQGSEA, per germline. V dropped 7 bases and J dropped 4; count of bases not matched to a gene: 10. The sample taken for sequencing was uninvolved lung tissue not adjacent to the tumor. This receptor was identified in a human donor with non-small cell lung cancer. The chain couples TRBV29-1 to TRBJ1-3, with 10 bases fitting TRBD1. This CDR3 is CSAGSGTGAGNTIYF. Written as DNA, the CDR3 is TGCAGCGCTGGCTCCGGGACAGGGGCCGGAAACACCATATATTTT.